This T cell receptor beta chain was profiled in a study of T-cell memory formation after mild COVID-19. TCRdb analysed the 5' RACE reads with MiXCR anew, one entry per CDR3 protein. In the table there are approximately 300,000 distinct CDR3 sequences, about 15% of which are singletons. This clonotype was observed a few times. Its antigen is not identified. The study, taken as a whole, reports: Whereas later expanders leaned CD4+, clones contracting day 15 to 85 showed a balanced CD4/CD8 makeup.

CDR1 and CDR2 (germline): SGHRS, YFSETQ. The CDR3 has 15 residues. The ends were cut back, 0 bases at V and 1 base at J, with 10 bases in the middle. The chain combines TRBV5-1 with TRBJ1-1; no definite D call. The source is a man aged 18 to 30 who had mild COVID-19 (a few samples of this study predate the infection). Cell type and time point are not known. Sample: PBMCs or a T cell subset sorted from them (not recorded which). This CDR3 reads CASSLGGSPNTEAFF. In nucleotides, the CDR3 is TGCGCCAGCAGCTTGGGAGGATCACCGAACACTGAAGCTTTCTTT.